A single sample gave rise to the 13 T cell receptor beta chains below, sequenced in a study of immune heterogeneity within non-small cell lung tumors. Template was bulk tumor genomic DNA, about 600 ng per sample. During surgery, several far-apart biopsies were obtained from every primary tumor. Patients underwent curative surgery for non-small cell lung cancer (untreated and newly diagnosed). Multiplex PCR employing 32 V and 13 J primers generated amplicons of the TCR beta CDR3. TCRdb independently ran MiXCR on the multiplex PCR reads; one entry per CDR3 protein. The top ten clones hold around 4.6% of a sample with approximately 21,000 distinct CDR3 sequences, less than 35% of them seen once. The specimen sequenced was lung tumor tissue. Source of these receptors: a middle-aged man with non-small cell lung cancer.

V gene TRBV3-1 combines with J gene TRBJ2-6, with 7 bases fitting TRBD1. The CDR3 spans 17 residues. Germline assignment: CDR1 LGHDT and CDR2 YNNKEL (reference sequence). V shed 4 bases and J 0 bases; nucleotides not matched to a gene: 6. The CDR3 DNA follows: TGTGCCAGCAGCCTAGGGACAGTTATCTCTGGGGCCAACGTCCTGACTTTC. Protein: CASSLGTVISGANVLTF.

The table lists this clonotype with a count of one. A read error may be the cause here, since a much bigger clone is one base away. V and J are TRBV2 and TRBJ1-1, with a tentative D call TRBD1 (6 bases). The CDR3 loop spans 14 amino acids. Germline V gives CDR1 SNHLY, CDR2 FYNNEI. The CDR3: CASSAKQGWTEASF. For the CDR3, the DNA is TGTGCCAGCAGTGCAAAACAGGGTTGGACTGAAGCTTCCTTT.

By share, this clonotype counts as large. The chain uses TRBV7-6 and TRBJ2-1, with 8 bases that match TRBD2. CDR3 size: 16 residues. V shed 5 bases, J shed 2 bases, and the junction held 8 bases outside the gene matches. Germline V gene lookup returns CDR1 SGHVS and CDR2 FNYEAQ. The CDR3 bases are TGTGCCAGCAGCGCCAGCGGGAGAGAGCCCTACAATGAGCAGTTCTTC. Translating gives CASSASGREPYNEQFF.

The chain uses TRBV7-8 and TRBJ1-4; no firm D call. Germline assignment: CDR1 SGHVS and CDR2 FQNEAQ. The CDR3 length is 15 residues. Trimming shortened V by 5 bases and J by 8 bases, and 18 bases separated the two germline ends. CDR3 in amino acids: CASSQPLSGNEKLFF. DNA for the CDR3: TGTGCCAGCAGCCAACCCCTATCCGGGAACGAAAAACTGTTTTTT. The entire variable domain, with the rest obtained from reference TRBV7-8 and TRBJ1-4, is as follows: GAGVSQSPRYKVAKRGQDVALRCDPISGHVSLFWYQQALGQGPEFLTYFQNEAQLDKSGLPSDRFFAERPEGSVSTLKIQRTQQEDSAVYLCASSQPLSGNEKLFFGSGTQLSVL.

In this sample, this clonotype turned up many times. The genes are TRBV15 and TRBJ2-5; 8 bases fit TRBD2. Per germline, CDR1 LNHNV and CDR2 YYDKDF (reference sequence). The CDR3 extends over 16 amino acids. The V gene end was trimmed by 1 base and the J gene end by 0 bases; junction bases not matched to a gene: 4. This CDR3 reads CATSRGGGGYQETQYF. DNA of the CDR3: TGTGCCACCAGCAGAGGGGGCGGGGGGTACCAAGAGACCCAGTACTTC.

The DNA for the CDR3 is TGTGCCAGCAGTTTAGCTAGCTACACCGGGGAGCTGTTTTTT. Encoded protein: CASSLASYTGELFF. The chain has TRBV12-3 or TRBV12-4 and TRBJ2-2, with D uncertain. The CDR3 is 14 residues long. Trimming took off 0 bases at V and 3 bases at J, with 5 bases between the two ends.

Within the sample, this clonotype is medium-sized. This chain uses TRBV18 with TRBJ2-1; the D is unclear. With 0 bases removed from V and 0 bases from J, the gap between germline ends came to 6 bases. This CDR3 is 15 amino acids long. Per the germline V gene, CDR1 is KGHSH and CDR2 is LQKENI. The CDR3 sequence is CASSPPASSYNEQFF. CDR3 sequence (DNA): TGTGCCAGCTCACCACCCGCTAGCTCCTACAATGAGCAGTTCTTC.

This clonotype was recorded many times. The gene calls are TRBV28 and TRBJ1-2; D is perhaps TRBD1 (6 bases). V lost 5 bases to trimming and J lost 5 bases, with 9 bases between them. The CDR3 consists of 12 residues. Germline values: CDR1 MDHEN, CDR2 SYDVKM. CDR3 sequence (DNA): TGTGCCAGCAGTACAGGACAGTATGGCTACACCTTC. Translated, it gives CASSTGQYGYTF.

There are many counts of this clonotype. The CDR3 bases are TGCGCCAGCAGCTTGGAGGGACGGATGAACACTGAAGCTTTCTTT. This gives the protein CASSLEGRMNTEAFF. The rearrangement links TRBV5-1 to TRBJ1-1; D perhaps matches TRBD1 (5 bases). The V and J ends lost 0 bases and 0 bases respectively, with 9 bases between them. The CDR3 consists of 15 residues. CDR1 SGHRS and CDR2 YFSETQ come from the germline V gene.

Worth noting for this clonotype: A much larger clone lies one base from this, so it may be a read error. V and J are TRBV6-1 and TRBJ1-6; D might be TRBD1 (5 bases). CDR3 length: 15 residues. CDR1 MNHNS and CDR2 SASEGT come from the germline V gene. The chain's CDR3 is CSSRTQSSYNSPLHF. The CDR3 DNA reads as TGTTCCAGCAGGACACAAAGCTCCTATAATTCACCCCTCCACTTT.

This clonotype came up many times. The chain uses TRBV7-9 and TRBJ1-2; D call uncertain. The CDR3 is made up of 12 amino acids. CDR1 and CDR2 (germline): SEHNR, FQNEAQ (reference sequence). Trimming removed 4 bases at V and 9 bases at J, with 12 bases between. Written as DNA, the CDR3 is TGTGCCAGCAGCTCATCGACCCCGAGCTACACCTTC. Translation: CASSSSTPSYTF.

This clonotype has at least ten counts. The chain uses TRBV6-1 and TRBJ1-6; D perhaps matches TRBD1 (5 bases). Per germline, CDR1 MNHNS and CDR2 SASEGT. The CDR3 is 15 residues long. V dropped 5 bases and J dropped 10 bases, with 18 bases sitting between them. DNA of the CDR3: TGTGCCAGCAGTCGGCAGGGCGCCCCAGACTCACCCCTCCACTTT. Its translation: CASSRQGAPDSPLHF.

The chain uses TRBV7-9 and TRBJ2-7; 9 nucleotides agree with TRBD1. The V segment lost 0 bases and the J segment 0 bases; nucleotides outside the gene matches: 6. Germline V gene lookup returns CDR1 SEHNR and CDR2 FQNEAQ (reference sequence). The CDR3 spans 17 residues. In DNA form, the CDR3 reads TGTGCCAGCAGCTTAGCGTTGGGGACAGGGCACTCCTACGAGCAGTACTTC. It codes for CASSLALGTGHSYEQYF.